A single T cell receptor (beta chain) is shown here with its context. Its binding antigen is unknown. Qualities for individual bases were not recorded, and no much larger clone is one base off. The same CDR3 can be traced to other DNA sequences in this sample. The sample is drawn from a study of shared clonotypes between healthy human individuals (dated by TCRdb to the early 2020s). For the study in its entirety: Two women and three men aged 18 to 49 years were included in the cohort. The study deeply sequenced blood TCR repertoires of five healthy adults to estimate repertoire size and the extent of clonotype sharing between individuals. To increase sequencing depth and limit assay-specific biases, different laboratories used diverse techniques to prepare libraries and sequence TCR repertoires. Leukapheresis yielded between about 0.94 and 9.5 billion PBMCs per donor. For each donor, CD4 naive and CD4 memory were each run on three plates, CD8 naive on two plates, and CD8 memory on one plate.

General study outcomes and caveats: Larger estimated clonotype richness was generally found for naive subsets than for memory subsets. Pairwise subsampling indicated that sequencing depth was expected to affect the degree of clonotype sharing among donors. Sampling was limited to blood, and TCR repertoires in tissue likely differ from TCR repertoires in blood. Across a handful of donors, 5% to 6% of naive CD4, approximately 3.6% of naive CD8, about 2.3% of memory CD4, and around 0.4% of memory CD8 clonotypes were shared. Clonotypes shared by all four sorted-subset donors showed higher generation probabilities than non-shared clonotypes. Because the study included a small number of donors, the genetic and exposure-history diversity represented was limited. Rarefaction of sorted-subset datasets indicated incomplete sequencing despite the large sequencing depth.

The donors were healthy, HIV-negative adults with no recently reported acute infections or vaccinations. Every donor was a Caucasian adult residing in Nashville, Tennessee, USA. CD4+ T cells were enriched by magnetic negative selection; naive cells were then positively selected on CD45RA, and the negative fraction formed the memory subset. After blood collection by leukapheresis, PBMCs were isolated using Ficoll-Histopaque density gradient centrifugation and then cryopreserved in the vapor phase of liquid nitrogen. Analytical flow cytometry was used to check the purity and quantity of each magnetically sorted T cell population. Genomic DNA was isolated from every sorted fraction and measured by UV absorbance on a Nanodrop 2000c. Using the deep immunoSEQ assay, TCR CDR3 regions were amplified from genomic DNA by multiplex PCR. Extracted genomic DNA from each cell subset was distributed evenly across all wells of several immunoSEQ 96-well plates, and each plate was treated as a replicate. Each replicate PCR for sorted subsets received roughly 0.2 ug genomic DNA, equal to about 30,000 T cell genomes. The purified libraries were quantified using a Qubit 3.0 fluorometer, sized with a Bioanalyzer 2100, and then quantified again using the KAPA Library Quantification kit. Every immunoSEQ 96-well plate was sequenced on a dedicated single-read 150-cycle Illumina NextSeq 550 flow cell. As for the authors' bioinformatics: Because only junctional sequences without quality scores were contained in the immunoSEQ output, filtering matching that applied to full-length reads could not be performed. Sequences were annotated with PyIR, a Python wrapper for IgBLAST v1.9, using IMGT germline references to assign V/J genes and CDR3. Reads with weak V/J assignments (E-value above 1e-6), missing CDR3, stop codons, out-of-frame junctions, or ambiguous translated residues were removed. V3J clonotypes were defined as sequences sharing an identical inferred V gene, J gene, and CDR3 amino acid sequence. Percentage overlap between repertoires was computed as shared unique clonotypes divided by the size of the smaller repertoire. RTK rarefaction, the Chao1 estimator, and Recon v2.1 estimates of unobserved clonotypes were used to assess repertoire richness. For all TCRbeta clonotypes obtained by the gDNA method from a few donors, generation probabilities were computed with OLGA. TCRdb mirrors the immuneACCESS table, restricted to in-frame sequences. Some clones are absent from its copies; in checked studies, under half trace to an unresolved V gene, and the reason for the others is unknown. V and J calls and clone size follow that table, whereas D and trimming were derived from the DNA. For this sample the table gives approximately 640,000 clones, of which about two thirds were detected only once. The ten most abundant clones make up around 2% of the sample.

Source material: memory CD4+ T cells sorted from blood. What this sample's cell subset or site label stands for: CD45RA-negative fraction. The clonotype originates from a woman aged 25 to 39 in good health.

The nucleotides read TGTGCCAGCAGCTTAGGTCGTGCGAGTTACGAGCAGTACTTC. The translation is CASSLGRASYEQYF. The sequence joins TRBV7-2 to TRBJ2-7, with the D gene not clear enough to name. Trimming costs V 1 base and J 4 bases, and their ends lie 11 bases apart. The CDR1 and CDR2 encoded by the germline V gene are SGHTA and FQGNSA. The CDR3 has 14 amino acids, counting the end cysteine and phenylalanine. The retained sequence is limited to the CDR3, 42 bases, with the frame set at the first base. The full variable domain, with segments outside the CDR3 supplied by the reference TRBV7-2 and TRBJ2-7 proteins, appears as GAGVSQSPSNKVTEKGKDVELRCDPISGHTALYWYRQSLGQGLEFLIYFQGNSAPDKSGLPSDRFSAERTGGSVSTLTIQRTQQEDSAVYLCASSLGRASYEQYFGPGTRLTVT.